In its sample, the clone carrying this TCR beta chain was seen a few times. What it binds is not known. The data are from a study of response to subunit inactivated influenza vaccine. Study-wide results and limits: Each seasonal influenza vaccination, the authors suggested, recruits few new T cells.

There are 15 residues in the CDR3. V shed 3 bases, J shed 7 bases, and the junction held 9 bases outside the gene matches. TCRdb used MiXCR to reprocess the RT-PCR reads, holding one entry per CDR3 protein. Of about 780,000 distinct CDR3 sequences listed, about 18% are singletons. The source is a man aged 45-65 years who received an inactivated influenza vaccine. This chain connects TRBV12-3 or TRBV12-4 to TRBJ2-1, with 7 bases identical to TRBD1. The source was PBMCs from blood, collected around 5 days after vaccination. Written as DNA, the CDR3 is TGTGCCAGCAGTTTCTCAGGGGGATTGCGTAATGAGCAGTTCTTC. Protein sequence: CASSFSGGLRNEQFF.